The sequence of this TCR beta chain was determined in a study of blood T cells in healthy people across ages. Study-wide context: About one barcoded TCR beta cDNA was captured per two T cells.

With a J-beta primer mix and a sample-barcoded 5' primer, a second PCR ran about 6 to 11 cycles. From the 5' RACE reads, TCRdb called clonotypes with MiXCR, one entry per CDR3 protein. The data contain about 1,000,000 distinct CDR3 sequences, 40% to 45% of them singletons. The CDR3 sequence is 13 residues long. The V and J ends lost 10 bases and 4 bases respectively, with 14 bases between them. The germline gives CDR1 SEHNR, CDR2 FQNEAQ (reference sequence). To note about this clonotype: Its antigen is currently unknown.

The study, taken as a whole, reports: Naive T cell percentage showed a strong correlation with the diversity of TCR beta. The diversity estimates, figures obtained from one million T cells, were considered underestimates. Age showed a roughly linear inverse relationship with TCR beta diversity per million T cells.

The chain recombines TRBV7-9 with TRBJ2-1; no definite D call. The sequence was collected from a woman between 55 and 75 years old in good health. The material sequenced was blood. DNA of the CDR3: TGTGCCACCCAATGGGCGGAATACAATGAGCAGTTCTTC. Amino acid sequence: CATQWAEYNEQFF.